The source of this TCR beta chain is a study of blood T cell repertoires in COVID-19. Across the whole study: Samples representing acute and convalescent COVID-19 were sourced from the United States, Italy and Spain.

A few counts support this clone. Produced via immunoSEQ multiplex PCR; TCRdb's table is partial and in-frame only. The table includes 70,000 to 95,000 clones, roughly 90% detected once. CDR1 SGHNT and CDR2 YYREEE come from the germline V gene (reference sequence). Between the trimmed V and J ends, which lost 4 bases and 7 bases, there was a span of 11 bases. The CDR3 contains 12 residues. The chain carries TRBV5-4 and TRBJ1-2, with D perhaps matching TRBD1 (5 bases). The specimen was peripheral blood. The source is a man in his fifties with COVID-19, enrolled during active disease. The CDR3 here is CASSQGLSGYTF. The CDR3 nucleotides read TGTGCCAGCAGCCAGGGATTATCTGGCTACACCTTC.